One and the same sample provided the 24 T cell receptor beta chains below, sequenced in a study of cytomegalovirus exposure and HLA in healthy donors. The PCR contained 60 Vbeta and 13 Jbeta primers. Generated by immunoSEQ multiplex PCR, the TCRdb table keeps only in-frame clones and is missing some. The sample comprises about 180,000 clones, approximately 80% of which are singletons, and approximately 2% rests with the top ten. The source material was PBMCs. Receptors were obtained from a woman in her twenties or thirties in good health and CMV-seronegative.

A note on this clone: The junction differs from germline at one of its ends, possibly a read error. V and J are TRBV15 and TRBJ1-6; 7 nucleotides match TRBD1. CDR3 size: 15 residues. CDR1 and CDR2 from the germline V gene are LNHNV and YYDKDF (reference sequence). The CDR3 nucleotides are TGTGCCACGAGCAGGTCTCAGGGGGAAAATTCACCCCTCCACTTT. It is translated as CATSRSQGENSPLHF.

The genes are TRBV7-9 and TRBJ2-7; D is uncertain. Germline CDR1 is SEHNR and CDR2 is FQNEAQ (reference sequence). V lost 6 bases and J 2 bases, leaving 17 bases between the germline ends. The CDR3 consists of 15 residues. In nucleotides, the CDR3 is TGTGCCAGCAGTTCCAAGACGCGAACAGCCTACGAGCAGTACTTC. Translated, it gives CASSSKTRTAYEQYF.

The chain recombines TRBV28 with TRBJ1-2, with 9 bases identical to TRBD1. Germline CDR1 is MDHEN and CDR2 is SYDVKM. V lost 4 bases and J lost 4; bases outside the gene matches: 1. The CDR3 consists of 13 residues. CDR3 loop: CASSSDRGYGYTF. The CDR3 nucleotides read TGTGCCAGCAGTTCGGACAGGGGCTATGGCTACACCTTC.

The gene calls are TRBV7-9 and TRBJ1-4; D is perhaps TRBD1 (6 bases). CDR1 is SEHNR and CDR2 is FQNEAQ in the germline V gene (reference sequence). There are 17 residues in the CDR3. Trimming left V 6 bases short and J 5 bases short, with 22 bases between. This CDR3 is CASRNNPKQGRNEKLFF. In nucleotides, the CDR3 is TGTGCCAGCAGAAATAATCCCAAACAGGGCAGAAATGAAAAACTGTTTTTT.

The V gene is TRBV29-1, the J gene TRBJ1-1; 8 positions match TRBD1. Trimming took 8 bases from V and 3 from J; bases not matched to a gene: 8. CDR1 and CDR2 from the germline V gene are SQVTM and ANQGSEA. The CDR3 loop spans 13 amino acids. The DNA for the CDR3 is TGCAGCACGACAGGGGCGGCCGACACTGAAGCTTTCTTT. It specifies CSTTGAADTEAFF.

The chain combines TRBV6-1 with TRBJ2-5, with D maybe TRBD1 (6 bases). Matching the DNA end better, TRBJ2-7 makes the J call doubtful. CDR3 length: 15 residues. Germline CDR1 is MNHNS and CDR2 is SASEGT. The CDR3, as DNA: TGTGCCAGCAGGATGGTAGGGCAGGGGAGATACGAGCAGTACTTC. Amino acid sequence: CASRMVGQGRYEQYF.

V is TRBV11-2 and J is TRBJ2-7; 8 bases match TRBD2. Germline CDR1 is SGHAT and CDR2 is FQNNGV. The CDR3 has 14 amino acids. V shed 10 bases and J 3 bases; nucleotides not matched to a gene: 11. CDR3 nucleotide sequence: TGTGCCACCCGGGGGAGCGGGAGTGACTACGAGCAGTACTTC. Residues: CATRGSGSDYEQYF.

CDR3 DNA: TGTGCCAGCAGCCCCAGGGACTCAAACGGCCTTTTGGGGCAGTTCTTC. This encodes CASSPRDSNGLLGQFF. This chain links TRBV5-8 with TRBJ2-1; TRBD2 is a possible D gene (6 bases). There are 16 residues in the CDR3. Deletions cut 4 bases from V and 12 bases from J, with 26 bases between. Germline lookup yields CDR1 SGHTS and CDR2 YDEGEE.

On this clone itself: The junction departs from germline at one end; a sequencing error may be responsible. J is TRBJ2-7 and V is TRBV7-9; TRBD1 matches at 8 bases. The CDR3 is 16 amino acids. Germline-derived CDR1 and CDR2 are SEHNR and FQNEAQ (reference sequence). DNA for the CDR3: TGTTCCAGCAGCTTAGCCGGGACAGGATGGTACTACGAGCAGTACTTC. This translates into CSSSLAGTGWYYEQYF.

A note on this clone: One junction end does not reproduce the germline sequence, and a read error may be involved. The chain is built from TRBV18 and TRBJ2-6; 9 bases line up with TRBD1. CDR1 KGHSH and CDR2 LQKENI come from the germline V gene. The CDR3 contains 17 residues. DNA for the CDR3: TGTGTCAGCTCATCAGGGACAGGGCACTCTGGGGCCAACGTCCTGACTTTC. It yields the protein CVSSSGTGHSGANVLTF.

The rearrangement uses TRBV28 and TRBJ1-5; no firm D call. V lost 5 bases, J lost 9 bases, and 11 bases lay in between. The length of the CDR3 is 12 residues. Looked up from germline, CDR1 is MDHEN and CDR2 is SYDVKM. The CDR3 DNA sequence: TGTGCCAGCAGTACAAAGCCGGGGCCCCAGCATTTT. As protein: CASSTKPGPQHF.

The chain recombines TRBV7-2 with TRBJ1-3, with D unclear. This CDR3 has 17 residues. Germline CDR1 and CDR2: SGHTA and FQGNSA. V was shortened by 5 bases and J by 0 bases, with 17 bases between the two germline ends. The CDR3 region has the DNA TGTGCCAGCAGCCCCACCTGGGCCCAGACCTCTGGAAACACCATATATTTT. Amino acid sequence: CASSPTWAQTSGNTIYF. Complete variable domain (other parts from reference TRBV7-2 and TRBJ1-3): GAGVSQSPSNKVTEKGKDVELRCDPISGHTALYWYRQSLGQGLEFLIYFQGNSAPDKSGLPSDRFSAERTGGSVSTLTIQRTQQEDSAVYLCASSPTWAQTSGNTIYFGEGSWLTVV.

This clone was found once. The V gene is TRBV27, the J gene TRBJ2-5, with TRBD1 matching over 7 bases. Germline V gene sequence: CDR1 MNHEY, CDR2 SMNVEV (reference sequence). The CDR3 sequence is 12 residues long. The V gene end was trimmed by 6 bases and the J gene end by 4 bases; junction bases not matched to a gene: 2. The CDR3 spells CASRRQGETQYF. CDR3 sequence (DNA): TGTGCCAGCAGACGACAGGGAGAGACCCAGTACTTC.

The J gene is TRBJ1-3, the V gene TRBV28; D call uncertain. The CDR3 is 11 amino acids. The V end lost 7 bases, the J end lost 2 bases, and 3 bases lay between the germline ends. From germline, CDR1 is MDHEN and CDR2 SYDVKM. The DNA for the CDR3 is TGTGCCAGCAACACTGGAAACACCATATATTTT. It specifies CASNTGNTIYF.

The chain combines TRBV10-3 with TRBJ2-1; D not resolved. CDR1 and CDR2 (germline): ENHRY, SYGVKD. The V end was cut by 0 bases, the J end by 4 bases, with 7 bases between. This CDR3 region has 14 residues. The CDR3 DNA sequence: TGTGCCATCAGTGAGTCTCCTCCGTACAATGAGCAGTTCTTC. This encodes CAISESPPYNEQFF.

In its sample, this clone was seen a few times. This sequence joins TRBV10-3 and TRBJ2-1; TRBD2 aligns across 11 bases. CDR1 is ENHRY, CDR2 SYGVKD, per germline. The CDR3 extends over 16 amino acids. V was clipped by 6 bases and J by 4 bases; unmatched bases: 8. The CDR3 DNA is TGTGCCATCAGACCATCCGGGACTAGCGGATACAATGAGCAGTTCTTC. Protein product: CAIRPSGTSGYNEQFF.

V usage is TRBV7-2 and J usage is TRBJ1-6; TRBD1 aligns across 7 bases. This CDR3 contains 16 residues. The germline gives CDR1 SGHTA, CDR2 FQGNSA. With 5 bases clipped from V and 6 bases from J, the junction kept 10 bases outside the gene matches. CDR3 amino acids: CASSDYAGTANSPLHF. DNA of the CDR3: TGTGCCAGCAGCGATTATGCCGGGACAGCTAATTCACCCCTCCACTTT.

The chain uses TRBV28 and TRBJ1-2, with D perhaps TRBD1 (6 bases). V was pared by 6 bases and J by 2 bases, with 10 bases between. The length of the CDR3 is 13 residues. Germline lookup yields CDR1 MDHEN and CDR2 SYDVKM. The CDR3: CASSPGQNYGYTF. CDR3 coding DNA: TGTGCCAGCAGCCCGGGACAAAACTATGGCTACACCTTC.

The chain uses TRBV7-2 and TRBJ1-2; no clear D. V lost 5 bases and J lost 4, with 17 bases in between. The CDR3 covers 15 residues. Germline V gene lookup returns CDR1 SGHTA and CDR2 FQGNSA. The CDR3 coding sequence is TGTGCCAGCAGCGTGCAGGCGGGCAGCCCCTATGGCTACACCTTC. Translated, it gives CASSVQAGSPYGYTF.

V usage is TRBV7-9 and J usage is TRBJ2-5; tentative D call: TRBD2 (5 bases). Germline CDR1 reads SEHNR; CDR2 reads FQNEAQ (reference sequence). The CDR3 contains 18 residues. Trimming pared 1 base from V and 1 base from J, leaving 19 bases between. CDR3 residues: CASSLGRGAVGRQETQYF. The CDR3, as DNA: TGTGCCAGCAGCTTAGGACGGGGAGCGGTCGGCCGCCAAGAGACCCAGTACTTC.

This chain uses TRBV7-9 with TRBJ2-2; 8 bases fit TRBD2. The CDR3 sequence is 15 residues long. J lost 1 base, V lost 7 bases, and 5 bases had no gene match. Per germline, CDR1 SEHNR and CDR2 FQNEAQ (reference sequence). This CDR3 is CASTQRGRNTGELFF. The CDR3 DNA follows: TGTGCCAGCACCCAGCGGGGGAGGAACACCGGGGAGCTGTTTTTT.

The chain recombines TRBV7-8 with TRBJ2-3; 7 nucleotides align to TRBD1. There are 15 residues in the CDR3. Germline V gene sequence: CDR1 SGHVS, CDR2 FQNEAQ. Trimming cost V 3 bases and J 2 bases; bases outside gene matches: 5. CDR3 loop: CASSFRQGTTDTQYF. CDR3 in DNA: TGTGCCAGCAGCTTCAGACAGGGAACCACAGATACGCAGTATTTT. The whole variable domain, filled in from reference TRBV7-8 and TRBJ2-3, reads GAGVSQSPRYKVAKRGQDVALRCDPISGHVSLFWYQQALGQGPEFLTYFQNEAQLDKSGLPSDRFFAERPEGSVSTLKIQRTQQEDSAVYLCASSFRQGTTDTQYFGPGTRLTVL.

This chain joins TRBV5-1 and TRBJ1-2; the match to TRBD1 covers 8 bases. Germline V gene lookup returns CDR1 SGHRS and CDR2 YFSETQ. With 4 bases clipped from V and 8 bases from J, the junction kept 10 bases outside the gene matches. CDR3 size: 14 residues. The CDR3 bases are TGCGCCAGCAGCGCCGGACAGGGCGGGGACGGCTACACCTTC. Protein product: CASSAGQGGDGYTF.

V usage is TRBV5-6 and J usage is TRBJ1-5, with D possibly being TRBD1 (6 bases). The V and J ends lost 2 bases and 6 bases respectively, with 12 bases between them. Germline-derived CDR1 and CDR2 are SGHDT and YYEEEE. This CDR3 is built from 14 residues. As DNA, the CDR3 is TGTGCCAGCAGCTTATGGGGGCGCGGTCAGCCCCAGCATTTT. This encodes CASSLWGRGQPQHF.